One sample yielded the 32 T cell receptor beta chains listed below, sequenced in a study of T cell responses to AZD1222 COVID-19 vaccine. Clones were read by immunoSEQ multiplex PCR, and TCRdb kept only the in-frame ones, dropping some. The table shows 130,000 to 150,000 clones, with under 95% occurring only once. The sequencing used peripheral blood, collected on day 0 of AZD1222 vaccination. The origin of the receptors is an adult in good health.

V is TRBV27 and J is TRBJ1-2, with 9 bases aligning to TRBD1. J was trimmed by 8 bases and V by 4 bases; bases with no gene match: 8. Per the germline V gene, CDR1 is MNHEY and CDR2 is SMNVEV (reference sequence). There are 14 residues in the CDR3. DNA of the CDR3: TGTGCCAGCAGTTCCACAGGGGGCGCGGGAGGCTACACCTTC. This gives the protein CASSSTGGAGGYTF.

This chain uses TRBV4-1 with TRBJ1-4; D is possibly TRBD1 (6 bases). V was shortened by 4 bases and J by 3 bases, with 9 bases between the two germline ends. Germline lookup yields CDR1 MGHRA and CDR2 YSYEKL. This CDR3 spans 14 amino acids. CDR3 coding DNA: TGCGCCAGCAGCCTGACAGGACCTAATGAAAAACTGTTTTTT. It yields the protein CASSLTGPNEKLFF.

The V gene is TRBV5-1, the J gene TRBJ1-4, with TRBD1 identical over 12 bases. This CDR3 is 16 amino acids long. Per the germline V gene, CDR1 is SGHRS and CDR2 is YFSETQ. Trimming at V came to 4 bases and at J to 7 bases, leaving 8 bases not matched to a gene. CDR3 in DNA: TGCGCCAGCAGCCCGGGGACAGGGGGCAAGGGTGAAAAACTGTTTTTT. Translated, it gives CASSPGTGGKGEKLFF.

This chain uses TRBV7-2 with TRBJ1-2, with a tentative D call TRBD1 (6 bases). This CDR3 has 14 amino acids. Trimming removed 4 bases at V and 6 bases at J, with 15 bases between. CDR1 is SGHTA, CDR2 FQGNSA, per germline. The CDR3 coding sequence is TGTGCCAGCAGCTCCAACGCCGGGGGCCATGGCTACACCTTC. Amino acids: CASSSNAGGHGYTF.

The rearrangement joins TRBV7-2 to TRBJ1-2; no firm D call. CDR1 and CDR2 (germline): SGHTA, FQGNSA. Between the trimmed V and J ends, which lost 0 bases and 2 bases, there was a span of 10 bases. This CDR3 contains 15 residues. This chain's CDR3 is CASSLAPAVNYGYTF. The DNA of the CDR3 is TGTGCCAGCAGCTTAGCCCCCGCAGTAAACTATGGCTACACCTTC. The variable domain in full, completed from reference TRBV7-2 and TRBJ1-2, reads GAGVSQSPSNKVTEKGKDVELRCDPISGHTALYWYRQSLGQGLEFLIYFQGNSAPDKSGLPSDRFSAERTGGSVSTLTIQRTQQEDSAVYLCASSLAPAVNYGYTFGSGTRLTVV.

The chain is built from TRBV5-6 and TRBJ2-7, with D unclear. This CDR3 spans 17 amino acids. V lost 0 bases and J lost 0, with 16 bases in between. Germline CDR1 is SGHDT and CDR2 is YYEEEE. Written as DNA, the CDR3 is TGTGCCAGCAGCTTGGCGAGACTTCCAACCAGCTCCTACGAGCAGTACTTC. Translation gives CASSLARLPTSSYEQYF.

This clone was detected only once. The rearrangement links TRBV9 to TRBJ2-1; 9 bases are a match to TRBD1. Germline values: CDR1 SGDLS, CDR2 YYNGEE. This CDR3 is 17 amino acids long. The J segment lost 7 bases and the V segment lost 3 bases, leaving 14 bases of the junction unmatched. CDR3 sequence: CASSEHQGQGVTNEQFF. CDR3 in DNA: TGTGCCAGCAGCGAGCATCAGGGACAGGGAGTTACTAATGAGCAGTTCTTC.

This chain uses TRBV5-6 with TRBJ1-2, with TRBD1 matching over 8 bases. V lost 4 bases to trimming and J lost 4 bases; unmatched junction nucleotides: 3. Per the germline V gene, CDR1 is SGHDT and CDR2 is YYEEEE. The CDR3 totals 13 residues. The CDR3 here is CASSDRGGYGYTF. CDR3 nucleotides: TGTGCCAGCAGCGACAGGGGAGGCTATGGCTACACCTTC.

The chain couples TRBV11-2 to TRBJ1-2, with a possible D match to TRBD1 (5 bases). In germline, CDR1 is SGHAT, CDR2 FQNNGV. The CDR3 runs 16 residues. Trimming stripped 4 bases from V and 4 bases from J, with 19 bases between. The chain's CDR3 is CASSSVSGRSSYGYTF. CDR3 nucleotide sequence: TGTGCCAGCAGCTCCGTGTCGGGACGCTCATCCTATGGCTACACCTTC. Using reference TRBV11-2 and TRBJ1-2 for the parts outside the CDR3, the full variable domain is EAGVAQSPRYKIIEKRQSVAFWCNPISGHATLYWYQQILGQGPKLLIQFQNNGVVDDSQLPKDRFSAERLKGVDSTLKIQPAKLEDSAVYLCASSSVSGRSSYGYTFGSGTRLTVV.

The V and J genes are TRBV5-1 and TRBJ1-6; D ambiguous. Germline V lookup: CDR1 SGHRS, CDR2 YFSETQ. Trimming removed 4 bases from V and 9 bases from J, with 11 bases in between. This CDR3 is 13 amino acids long. In DNA, the CDR3 is TGCGCCAGCAGCGGGCCAGGCAGTTCACCCCTCCACTTT. Translated: CASSGPGSSPLHF.

This clone appeared once. The gene calls are TRBV6-5 and TRBJ1-3, with D uncertain. Trimming removed 7 bases from V and 0 bases from J, with 13 bases in between. This CDR3 is 15 amino acids long. Germline-derived CDR1 and CDR2 are MNHEY and SVGAGI. The CDR3 bases are TGTGCCAGCATAATGGACCGGAGCTCTGGAAACACCATATATTTT. Protein product: CASIMDRSSGNTIYF.

The chain employs TRBV5-8 and TRBJ2-5; the D is unclear. V was pared by 2 bases and J by 5 bases, with 10 bases between. Germline lookup yields CDR1 SGHTS and CDR2 YDEGEE. CDR3 size: 13 residues. CDR3 nucleotide sequence: TGTGCCAGCAGCTTTACAGTCCTTGAGACCCAGTACTTC. Its protein is CASSFTVLETQYF.

This sequence joins TRBV6-5 and TRBJ2-1; perhaps TRBD1 as D (5 bases). V lost 5 bases to trimming and J lost 8 bases, with 16 bases between them. Germline loops: CDR1 MNHEY, CDR2 SVGAGI. This CDR3 is 14 amino acids long. The CDR3 loop reads CASSTQERRDEQFF. The CDR3, as DNA: TGTGCCAGCAGTACACAGGAAAGGCGCGATGAGCAGTTCTTC.

CDR3 in DNA: TGTGCCAGCAGTGAAACGCGGGAGCAAACCGGGGAGCTGTTTTTT. It encodes CASSETREQTGELFF. The rearrangement uses TRBV2 and TRBJ2-2, with TRBD2 matching 7 bases. CDR1 and CDR2 (germline): SNHLY, FYNNEI. The length of the CDR3 is 15 residues. V trimming: 2 bases; J trimming: 5 bases; junction bases outside the gene matches: 5.

CDR3 in amino acids: CASSLAGGTTEAFF. CDR3 nucleotide sequence: TGTGCCAGCAGCTTAGCGGGGGGTACCACTGAAGCTTTCTTT. The rearrangement joins TRBV7-9 to TRBJ1-1, with a possible D match to TRBD1 (5 bases). The CDR3 is made up of 14 amino acids. From germline, CDR1 is SEHNR and CDR2 FQNEAQ (reference sequence). Trimming removed 0 bases from V and 4 bases from J, with 9 bases in between.

The chain employs TRBV7-9 and TRBJ2-1, with D unclear. This CDR3 region has 14 residues. V was cut by 4 bases and J by 10 bases, with 17 bases left in between. Germline CDR1 is SEHNR and CDR2 is FQNEAQ (reference sequence). Written as DNA, the CDR3 is TGTGCCAGCAGCTACCTCGAGAACGACGGCGAGCAGTTCTTC. It codes for CASSYLENDGEQFF.

V usage is TRBV5-4 and J usage is TRBJ2-7, with 14 positions matching TRBD2. CDR1 is SGHNT and CDR2 is YYREEE in the germline V gene (reference sequence). V dropped 2 bases and J dropped 0; count of bases not matched to a gene: 1. The CDR3 is 16 amino acids. The CDR3 is CASSFGTSGSSYEQYF. The CDR3 bases are TGTGCCAGCAGCTTTGGGACTAGCGGGAGCTCCTACGAGCAGTACTTC.

The chain combines TRBV19 with TRBJ2-3; D remains ambiguous. V was cut by 8 bases and J by 1 base, with 4 bases left in between. The CDR3 is 11 residues long. The germline gives CDR1 LNHDA, CDR2 SQIVND (reference sequence). The chain's CDR3 is CASGGTDTQYF. The CDR3 region has the DNA TGTGCCAGTGGGGGCACAGATACGCAGTATTTT.

The chain employs TRBV4-1 and TRBJ2-2; D perhaps matches TRBD2 (6 bases). CDR1 is MGHRA and CDR2 is YSYEKL in the germline V gene. V dropped 1 base and J dropped 0 bases, with 12 bases sitting between them. The CDR3 is 17 amino acids. Here the CDR3 reads CASSQGFTSPNTGELFF. Here the CDR3 DNA reads TGCGCCAGCAGCCAAGGGTTTACTAGCCCGAACACCGGGGAGCTGTTTTTT.

The chain employs TRBV4-3 and TRBJ1-6, with D maybe TRBD1 (5 bases). The CDR3 is 19 residues long. The V gene's germline CDR1 is LGHNA and CDR2 YSLEER. V lost 1 base to trimming and J lost 0 bases, with 16 bases between them. The CDR3 protein is CASSQVPGGGSSYNSPLHF. The CDR3 DNA reads as TGCGCCAGCAGCCAAGTCCCCGGGGGAGGGAGCTCCTATAATTCACCCCTCCACTTT.

V and J are TRBV15 and TRBJ2-1; TRBD2 matches at 9 bases. Germline CDR1 and CDR2: LNHNV and YYDKDF (reference sequence). Germline trimming cut 3 bases from V and 5 bases from J; bases unmatched to any gene: 14. This CDR3 is 18 amino acids long. In DNA form, the CDR3 reads TGTGCCACCAGCAGCGGACTAGCGAGACCCCGGAGGGACAATGAGCAGTTCTTC. Translation: CATSSGLARPRRDNEQFF.

The chain carries TRBV5-4 and TRBJ2-2; D possibly corresponds to TRBD1 (6 bases). Germline loops: CDR1 SGHNT, CDR2 YYREEE (reference sequence). CDR3 length equals 15 residues. Trimming removed 3 bases from V and 7 bases from J, with 16 bases in between. The CDR3 spells CASSSTSQGYGELFF. The CDR3 DNA sequence: TGTGCCAGCAGCTCGACATCACAGGGATACGGGGAGCTGTTTTTT.

The genes are TRBV3-1 (or the pseudogene TRBV3-2) and TRBJ2-5; 9 nucleotides line up with TRBD1. Unmatched junction bases numbered 8, after V lost 0 bases and J lost 9 bases. This CDR3 spans 15 amino acids. Germline CDR1 and CDR2: LGHDT and YNNKEL (reference sequence). The CDR3 nucleotides are TGTGCCAGCAGCCAAGATACAGGGGGCCAAGCGGCCCAGTACTTC. It encodes CASSQDTGGQAAQYF.

The table lists this clone with a count of one. The chain combines TRBV28 with TRBJ2-3; 11 positions match TRBD2. The CDR3 is 19 residues long. From germline, CDR1 is MDHEN and CDR2 SYDVKM. Trimming took 4 bases from V and 3 from J; bases not matched to a gene: 15. CDR3 in amino acids: CASSSAAEVAGGATDTQYF. In DNA, the CDR3 is TGTGCCAGCAGTTCCGCCGCGGAGGTAGCGGGAGGGGCTACAGATACGCAGTATTTT.

This rearrangement joins TRBV27 to TRBJ2-7, with no clear D. V was shortened by 6 bases and J by 0 bases, with 3 bases between the two germline ends. CDR1 is MNHEY, CDR2 SMNVEV, per germline (reference sequence). This CDR3 region has 11 residues. The CDR3 sequence: CASSSSYEQYF. For the CDR3, the DNA is TGTGCCAGCAGCTCCTCCTACGAGCAGTACTTC.

The chain is built from TRBV2 and TRBJ2-2, with D perhaps TRBD1 (6 bases). The V end lost 10 bases, the J end lost 1 base, and 16 bases lay between the germline ends. CDR1 and CDR2 from the germline V gene are SNHLY and FYNNEI. There are 15 residues in the CDR3. In DNA, the CDR3 is TGTGCCACCCCCGTTAGGACAGAGAACACCGGGGAGCTGTTTTTT. Translated: CATPVRTENTGELFF.

The chain is built from TRBV14 and TRBJ1-6, with D hard to call. V was shortened by 4 bases and J by 7 bases, with 11 bases between the two germline ends. The CDR3 spans 14 residues. In germline, CDR1 is SGHDN, CDR2 FVKESK. CDR3 loop: CASSLGLENSPLHF. DNA for the CDR3: TGTGCCAGCAGCCTAGGACTGGAGAATTCACCCCTCCACTTT.

The gene calls are TRBV6-5 and TRBJ1-4; 8 bases line up with TRBD1. CDR3 length: 14 residues. J was trimmed by 8 bases and V by 2 bases; bases with no gene match: 4. Per the germline V gene, CDR1 is MNHEY and CDR2 is SVGAGI. The CDR3 bases are TGTGCCAGCAGTTACGCAGGGACAGGCGAAAAACTGTTTTTT. This gives the protein CASSYAGTGEKLFF.

The rearrangement joins TRBV7-2 to TRBJ1-1; D ambiguous. Trimming shortened V by 5 bases and J by 1 base, and 11 bases separated the two germline ends. The germline gives CDR1 SGHTA, CDR2 FQGNSA. The CDR3 consists of 14 residues. CDR3 DNA: TGTGCCAGCAGCCCTCAGGTCAAGAACACTGAAGCTTTCTTT. Translating gives CASSPQVKNTEAFF.

The rearrangement links TRBV5-1 to TRBJ2-5; 13 bases are a match to TRBD2. V lost 5 bases and J lost 4; bases outside the gene matches: 8. The CDR3 has 16 residues. Germline CDR1 reads SGHRS; CDR2 reads YFSETQ. This CDR3 is CASSSTGLAGPETQYF. DNA for the CDR3: TGCGCCAGCAGTTCAACGGGACTAGCGGGACCAGAGACCCAGTACTTC.

The rearrangement joins TRBV11-1 to TRBJ1-1; D gene unclear. The V and J ends lost 3 bases and 1 base respectively, with 6 bases between them. Germline lookup yields CDR1 SGHAT and CDR2 FQDESV (reference sequence). The CDR3 is 13 residues long. As DNA, the CDR3 is TGTGCCAGCAGCTTGACGGGGAACACTGAAGCTTTCTTT. It specifies CASSLTGNTEAFF. Variable domain in full (rest from reference TRBV11-1 and TRBJ1-1): EAEVAQSPRYKITEKSQAVAFWCDPISGHATLYWYRQILGQGPELLVQFQDESVVDDSQLPKDRFSAERLKGVDSTLKIQPAELGDSAMYLCASSLTGNTEAFFGQGTRLTVV.

Here the CDR3 DNA reads TGTGCCAGCAGCCAAGAACTCGGGGTGACTGAAGCTTTCTTT. Translation: CASSQELGVTEAFF. V gene TRBV14 combines with J gene TRBJ1-1; D unclear. With 0 bases removed from V and 5 bases from J, the gap between germline ends came to 10 bases. Germline V gene lookup returns CDR1 SGHDN and CDR2 FVKESK. The CDR3 runs 14 residues.